This TCR beta chain was retrieved from a study of blood T cell repertoires in COVID-19. Study background: Acute-phase and convalescent COVID-19 samples originated in the United States, Italy and Spain. T cells, B-cell-depleted T cells, or PBMCs provided the cDNA or gDNA that served as material.

This clone was counted between two and nine times. Under the authors' procedure: Using reference gene primer amplification, nucleated cell counts were estimated. Only in-frame clones appear in the TCRdb table, and some are missing; sequencing was by immunoSEQ multiplex PCR. From that table come the V and J calls and clone size; the DNA was used to work out D and trimming. The table records just over 75,000 clones, around 88% of them present only once. V was clipped by 3 bases and J by 0 bases, with 11 bases between them. The CDR3 has 16 residues. The V gene's germline CDR1 is MNHEY and CDR2 SMNVEV (reference sequence).

Sequenced sample: peripheral blood. This TCR derives from a woman of 80 years or more with active or convalescent COVID-19. The chain is built from TRBV27 and TRBJ1-4; D is possibly TRBD1 (6 bases). DNA of the CDR3: TGTGCCAGCAGTTTCAGGGGACCTTCAACTAATGAAAAACTGTTTTTT. Protein sequence: CASSFRGPSTNEKLFF.